This T cell receptor (beta chain) was captured by sequencing in a study of blood T cell repertoires in COVID-19. At the level of the study: The study drew acute and convalescent COVID-19 samples from the United States, Italy and Spain. PBMCs, B-cell-depleted T cells, or T cells were the source of the cDNA or gDNA that made up the material.

This CDR3 spans 13 amino acids. V dropped 3 bases and J dropped 2 bases, with 7 bases sitting between them. The germline CDR1 and CDR2 sequences are LGHDT and YNNKEL (reference sequence). Using immunoSEQ multiplex PCR, the repertoire was profiled, and TCRdb retains in-frame clones only, with some absent. The table lists some 160,000 clones, around four fifths of them singletons. The sample consisted of peripheral blood. This receptor was obtained from a woman over 75 with COVID-19, enrolled during active disease. The chain employs TRBV3-1 (or the pseudogene TRBV3-2) and TRBJ1-2; TRBD1 might be the D (5 bases). CDR3 in DNA: TGTGCCAGCAGCCAGGACACCAACTATGGCTACACCTTC. This codes for CASSQDTNYGYTF.